These 3 T cell receptor beta chains were all obtained from the same sample, sequenced in a study of shared clonotypes between healthy human individuals (dated by TCRdb to the early 2020s). Libraries came from the immunoSEQ multiplex PCR assay. As stored in TCRdb, this immuneACCESS dataset retains in-frame rearrangements with V and J assigned. A fraction of the clones does not appear; measured against another copy, unresolved V genes explain less than half of the discrepancy, and the remainder lacks a known reason. The sample has about 2 million clones on record, about 95% of them singletons. Clones ranked in the top ten supply 0.9% to 1.5% of the sample. For the CD8 naive samples, CD45RO-negative cells were positively selected for CCR7, yielding a CD45RA+CCR7+ population from which TemRA cells were excluded. What was sequenced was naive CD8+ T cells sorted from blood. Sample cell subset or site, as interpreted from the label and publication: CD45RA+CCR7+. All receptors come from a man aged 18 to 30 in good health.

The rearrangement links TRBV7-9 to TRBJ2-3; D may be TRBD1 or TRBD2 (5 bases each). The CDR3 is 17 residues long. Trimming stripped 5 bases from V and 2 bases from J, with 20 bases between. Germline CDR1 reads SEHNR; CDR2 reads FQNEAQ (reference sequence). In nucleotides, the CDR3 is TGTGCCAGCAGCATCCCCCCAGGGACGTGGGCCACAGATACGCAGTATTTT. It codes for CASSIPPGTWATDTQYF.

This clone has only one observation. This chain uses TRBV27 with TRBJ2-1, with D possibly being TRBD2 (5 bases). There are 13 residues in the CDR3. The germline CDR1 and CDR2 sequences are MNHEY and SMNVEV (reference sequence). V shed 3 bases and J shed 10 bases, with 13 bases lying between them. DNA of the CDR3: TGTGCCAGCAGTTTCAGTAGCGACTTCGAGCAGTTCTTC. This gives the protein CASSFSSDFEQFF.

On this clone itself: At the DNA level, this CDR3 is encoded by other sequences in the same sample as well. The chain links TRBV9 to TRBJ2-2, with D unresolved. The CDR3 extends over 13 amino acids. V dropped 2 bases and J dropped 7 bases, with 9 bases sitting between them. Germline V gene data show CDR1 as SGDLS and CDR2 as YYNGEE. As DNA, the CDR3 is TGTGCCAGCAGCGTCGCAGGCGTCGGGGAGCTGTTTTTT. Protein sequence: CASSVAGVGELFF.